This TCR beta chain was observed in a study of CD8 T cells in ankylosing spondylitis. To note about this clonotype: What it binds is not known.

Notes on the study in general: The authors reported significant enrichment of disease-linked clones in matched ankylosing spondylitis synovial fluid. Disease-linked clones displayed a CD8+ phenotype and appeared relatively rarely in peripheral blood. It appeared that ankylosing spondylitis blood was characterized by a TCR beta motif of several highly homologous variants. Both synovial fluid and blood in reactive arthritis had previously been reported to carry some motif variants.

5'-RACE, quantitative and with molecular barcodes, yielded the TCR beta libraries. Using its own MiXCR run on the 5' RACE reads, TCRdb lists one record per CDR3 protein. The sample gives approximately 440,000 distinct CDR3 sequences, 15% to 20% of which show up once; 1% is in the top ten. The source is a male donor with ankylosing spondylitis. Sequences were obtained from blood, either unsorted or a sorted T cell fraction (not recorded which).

CDR3 loop: CSVEDGAKNTEAFF. In DNA form, the CDR3 reads TGCAGCGTTGAAGATGGTGCCAAGAACACTGAAGCTTTCTTT. The chain recombines TRBV29-1 with TRBJ1-1; D is undetermined. The CDR3 totals 14 residues. V shed 0 bases and J shed 1 base, with 9 bases lying between them. CDR1 is SQVTM, CDR2 ANQGSEA, per germline.